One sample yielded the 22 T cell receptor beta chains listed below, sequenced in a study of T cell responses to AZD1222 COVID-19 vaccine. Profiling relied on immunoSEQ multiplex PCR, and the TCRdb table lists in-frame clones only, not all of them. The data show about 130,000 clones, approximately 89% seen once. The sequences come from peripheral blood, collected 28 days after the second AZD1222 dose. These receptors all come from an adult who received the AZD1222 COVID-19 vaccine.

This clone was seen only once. In nucleotides, the CDR3 is TGTGCCAGCAGTGCCCATTGGGAGGGGGCCAACTATGGCTACACCTTC. Amino acid sequence: CASSAHWEGANYGYTF. The V and J genes are TRBV28 and TRBJ1-2, with TRBD1 identical over 7 bases. Germline trimming cut 5 bases from V and 2 bases from J; bases unmatched to any gene: 11. The CDR3 has 16 amino acids. Germline CDR1 reads MDHEN; CDR2 reads SYDVKM.

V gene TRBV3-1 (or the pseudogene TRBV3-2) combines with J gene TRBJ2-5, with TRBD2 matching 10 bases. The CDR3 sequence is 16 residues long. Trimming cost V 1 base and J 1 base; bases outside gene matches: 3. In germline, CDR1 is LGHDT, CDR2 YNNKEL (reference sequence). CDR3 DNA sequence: TGTGCCAGCAGCCAAGGGCTAGCGGGGGCCCAAGAGACCCAGTACTTC. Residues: CASSQGLAGAQETQYF.

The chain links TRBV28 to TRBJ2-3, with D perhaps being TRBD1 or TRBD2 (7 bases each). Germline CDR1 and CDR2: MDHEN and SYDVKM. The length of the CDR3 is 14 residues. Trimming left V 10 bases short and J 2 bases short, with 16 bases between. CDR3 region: CATQGGANTDTQYF. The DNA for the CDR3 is TGTGCCACCCAGGGGGGGGCCAACACAGATACGCAGTATTTT.

The DNA for the CDR3 is TGTGCCAGCCGCCTGGACTACCCAGATACGCAGTATTTT. Its protein product is CASRLDYPDTQYF. V and J are TRBV7-3 and TRBJ2-3, with D tentatively TRBD2 (6 bases). This CDR3 region has 13 residues. Germline lookup yields CDR1 SGHTA and CDR2 FQGTGA. V lost 8 bases to trimming and J lost 4 bases, with 13 bases between them.

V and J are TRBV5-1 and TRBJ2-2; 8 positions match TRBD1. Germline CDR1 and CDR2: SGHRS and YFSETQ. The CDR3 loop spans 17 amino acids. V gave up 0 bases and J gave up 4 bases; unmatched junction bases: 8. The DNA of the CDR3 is TGCGCCAGCAGCTTGGAGTTAAGGACAGGGAGCACCGGGGAGCTGTTTTTT. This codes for CASSLELRTGSTGELFF.

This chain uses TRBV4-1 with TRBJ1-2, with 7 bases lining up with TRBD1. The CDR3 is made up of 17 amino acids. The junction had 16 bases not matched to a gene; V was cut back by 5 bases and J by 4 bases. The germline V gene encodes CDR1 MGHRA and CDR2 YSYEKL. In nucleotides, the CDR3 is TGCGCCAGCAGCTGGAAGGGGACAGTGAGCTCCCTCTATGGCTACACCTTC. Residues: CASSWKGTVSSLYGYTF.

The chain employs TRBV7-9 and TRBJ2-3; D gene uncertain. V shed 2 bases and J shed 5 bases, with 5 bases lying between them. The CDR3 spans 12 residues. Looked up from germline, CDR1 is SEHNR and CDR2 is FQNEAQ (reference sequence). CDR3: CASSLIEDTQYF. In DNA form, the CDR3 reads TGTGCCAGCAGCTTAATAGAAGATACGCAGTATTTT.

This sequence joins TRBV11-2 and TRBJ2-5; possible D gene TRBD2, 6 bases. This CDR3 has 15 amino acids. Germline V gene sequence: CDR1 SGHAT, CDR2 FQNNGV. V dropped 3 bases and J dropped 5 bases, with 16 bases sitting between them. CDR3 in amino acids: CASSFSGKEGETQYF. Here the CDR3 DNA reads TGTGCCAGCAGCTTCTCCGGAAAGGAGGGGGAGACCCAGTACTTC.

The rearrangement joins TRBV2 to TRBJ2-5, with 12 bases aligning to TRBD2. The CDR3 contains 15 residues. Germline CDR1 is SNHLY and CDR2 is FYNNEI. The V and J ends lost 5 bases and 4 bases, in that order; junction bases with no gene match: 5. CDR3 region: CASSRGLAGTETQYF. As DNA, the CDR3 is TGTGCCAGCAGTAGAGGACTAGCGGGGACAGAGACCCAGTACTTC.

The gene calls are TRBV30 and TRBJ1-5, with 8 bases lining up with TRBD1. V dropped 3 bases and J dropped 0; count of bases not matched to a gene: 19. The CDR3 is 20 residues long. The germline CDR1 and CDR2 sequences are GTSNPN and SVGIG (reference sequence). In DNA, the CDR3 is TGTGCCTGGAGAGCTTCCTCGGGACAGGCAATTCCACTTAGCAATCAGCCCCAGCATTTT. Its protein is CAWRASSGQAIPLSNQPQHF. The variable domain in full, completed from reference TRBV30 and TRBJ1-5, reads SQTIHQWPATLVQPVGSPLSLECTVEGTSNPNLYWYRQAAGRGLQLLFYSVGIGQISSEVPQNLSASRPQDRQFILSSKKLLLSDSGFYLCAWRASSGQAIPLSNQPQHFGDGTRLSIL.

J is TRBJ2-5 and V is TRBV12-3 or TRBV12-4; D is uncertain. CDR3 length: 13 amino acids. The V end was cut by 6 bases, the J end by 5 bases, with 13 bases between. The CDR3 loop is CASSPVTQETQYF. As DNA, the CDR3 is TGTGCCAGCAGCCCCGTGACCCAGGAGACCCAGTACTTC.

This CDR3 reads CASRGQPKSGNTIYF. CDR3 sequence (DNA): TGTGCCAGCAGGGGACAGCCGAAATCTGGAAACACCATATATTTT. The chain joins TRBV2 to TRBJ1-3; TRBD1 matches 7 bases. The CDR3 covers 15 residues. After removal of 6 bases from V and 1 base from J, the junction contained 6 bases not matched to a gene. CDR1 is SNHLY and CDR2 is FYNNEI in the germline V gene.

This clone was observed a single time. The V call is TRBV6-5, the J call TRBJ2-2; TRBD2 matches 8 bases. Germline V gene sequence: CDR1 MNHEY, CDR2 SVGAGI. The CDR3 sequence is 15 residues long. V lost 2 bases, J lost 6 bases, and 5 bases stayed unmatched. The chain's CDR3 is CASSYNAGGSGELFF. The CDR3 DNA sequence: TGTGCCAGCAGTTACAACGCGGGGGGTTCCGGGGAGCTGTTTTTT.

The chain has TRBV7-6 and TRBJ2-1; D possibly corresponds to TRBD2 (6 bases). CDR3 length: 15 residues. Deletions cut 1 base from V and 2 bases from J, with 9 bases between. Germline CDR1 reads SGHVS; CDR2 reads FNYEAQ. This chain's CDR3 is CASSLVGGPYNEQFF. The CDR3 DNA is TGTGCCAGCAGCTTAGTCGGGGGACCCTACAATGAGCAGTTCTTC.

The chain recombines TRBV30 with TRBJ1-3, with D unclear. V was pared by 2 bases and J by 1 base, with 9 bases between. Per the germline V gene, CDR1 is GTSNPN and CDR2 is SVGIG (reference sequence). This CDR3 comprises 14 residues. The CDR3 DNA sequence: TGTGCCTGGAGTCCACGTGGGTCTGGAAACACCATATATTTT. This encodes CAWSPRGSGNTIYF. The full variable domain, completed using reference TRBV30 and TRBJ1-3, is SQTIHQWPATLVQPVGSPLSLECTVEGTSNPNLYWYRQAAGRGLQLLFYSVGIGQISSEVPQNLSASRPQDRQFILSSKKLLLSDSGFYLCAWSPRGSGNTIYFGEGSWLTVV.

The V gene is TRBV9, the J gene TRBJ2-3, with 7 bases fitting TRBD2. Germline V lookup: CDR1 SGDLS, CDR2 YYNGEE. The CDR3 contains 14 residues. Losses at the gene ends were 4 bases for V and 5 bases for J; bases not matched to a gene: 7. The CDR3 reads CASSPRLAIDTQYF. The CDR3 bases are TGTGCCAGCAGCCCGCGACTAGCTATAGATACGCAGTATTTT.

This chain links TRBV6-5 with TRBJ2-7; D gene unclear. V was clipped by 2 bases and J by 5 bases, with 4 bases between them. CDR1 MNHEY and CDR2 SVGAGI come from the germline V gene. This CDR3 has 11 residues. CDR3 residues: CASSYRDEQYF. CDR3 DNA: TGTGCCAGCAGTTACAGGGACGAGCAGTACTTC.

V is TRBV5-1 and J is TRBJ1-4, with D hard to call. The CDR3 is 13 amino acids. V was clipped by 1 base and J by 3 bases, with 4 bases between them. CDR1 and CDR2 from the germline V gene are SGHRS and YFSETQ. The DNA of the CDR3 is TGCGCCAGCAGCTTGATTCCTAATGAAAAACTGTTTTTT. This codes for CASSLIPNEKLFF. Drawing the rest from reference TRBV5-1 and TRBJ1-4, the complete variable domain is KAGVTQTPRYLIKTRGQQVTLSCSPISGHRSVSWYQQTPGQGLQFLFEYFSETQRNKGNFPGRFSGRQFSNSRSEMNVSTLELGDSALYLCASSLIPNEKLFFGSGTQLSVL.

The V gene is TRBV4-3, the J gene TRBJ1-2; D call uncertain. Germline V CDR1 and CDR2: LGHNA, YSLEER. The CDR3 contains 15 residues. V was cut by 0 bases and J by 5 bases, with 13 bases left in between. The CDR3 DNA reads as TGCGCCAGCAGCCAAGATCGCGGGCTCGGGTATGGCTACACCTTC. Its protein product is CASSQDRGLGYGYTF.

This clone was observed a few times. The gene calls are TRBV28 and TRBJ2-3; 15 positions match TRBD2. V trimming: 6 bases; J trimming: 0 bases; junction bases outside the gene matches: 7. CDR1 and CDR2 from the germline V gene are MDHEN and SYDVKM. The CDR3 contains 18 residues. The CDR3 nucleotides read TGTGCCAGCAGCGGACTAGCGGGGGGGCCCTCAAGCACAGATACGCAGTATTTT. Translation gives CASSGLAGGPSSTDTQYF.

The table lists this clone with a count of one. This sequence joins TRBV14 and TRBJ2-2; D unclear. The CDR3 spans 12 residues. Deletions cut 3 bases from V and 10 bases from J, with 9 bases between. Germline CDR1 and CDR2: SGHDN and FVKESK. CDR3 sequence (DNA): TGTGCCAGCAGCCAGGGCCCTGTGGAGCTGTTTTTT. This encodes CASSQGPVELFF.

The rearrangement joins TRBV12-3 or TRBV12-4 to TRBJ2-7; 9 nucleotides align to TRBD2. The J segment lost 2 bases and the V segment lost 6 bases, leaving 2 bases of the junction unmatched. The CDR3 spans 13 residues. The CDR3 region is CASRLAGTYEQYF. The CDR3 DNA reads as TGTGCCAGCAGACTAGCGGGTACCTACGAGCAGTACTTC.